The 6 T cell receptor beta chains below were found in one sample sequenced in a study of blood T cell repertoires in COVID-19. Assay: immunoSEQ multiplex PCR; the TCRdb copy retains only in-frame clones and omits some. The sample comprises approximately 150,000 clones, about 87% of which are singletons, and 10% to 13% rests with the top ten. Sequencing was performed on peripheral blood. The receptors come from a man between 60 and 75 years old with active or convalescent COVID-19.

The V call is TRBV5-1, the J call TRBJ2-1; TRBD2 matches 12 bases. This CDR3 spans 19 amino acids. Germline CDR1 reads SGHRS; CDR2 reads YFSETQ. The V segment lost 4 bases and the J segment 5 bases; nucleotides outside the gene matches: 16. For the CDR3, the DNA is TGCGCCAGCAGCCCAGGACTAGCGGGAAAGGACCCTACTGACAATGAGCAGTTCTTC. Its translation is CASSPGLAGKDPTDNEQFF.

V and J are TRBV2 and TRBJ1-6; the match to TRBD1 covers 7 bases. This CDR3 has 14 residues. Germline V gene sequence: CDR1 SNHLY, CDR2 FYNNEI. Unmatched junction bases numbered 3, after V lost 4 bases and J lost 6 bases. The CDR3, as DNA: TGTGCCAGCAGTGTCCGGGACAGTAATTCACCCCTCCACTTT. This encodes CASSVRDSNSPLHF.

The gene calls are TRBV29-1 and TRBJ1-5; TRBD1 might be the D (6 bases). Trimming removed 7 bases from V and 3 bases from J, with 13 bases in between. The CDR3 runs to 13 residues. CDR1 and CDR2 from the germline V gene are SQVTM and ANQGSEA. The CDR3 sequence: CSAGGAFNQPQHF. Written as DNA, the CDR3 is TGCAGCGCCGGGGGGGCATTCAATCAGCCCCAGCATTTT.

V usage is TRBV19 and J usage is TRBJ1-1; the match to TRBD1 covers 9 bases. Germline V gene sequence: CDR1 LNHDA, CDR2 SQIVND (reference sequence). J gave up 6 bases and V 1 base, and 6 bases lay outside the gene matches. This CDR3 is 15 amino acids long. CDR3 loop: CASSIVTGGVAEAFF. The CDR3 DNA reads TGTGCCAGTAGTATAGTTACAGGGGGCGTCGCTGAAGCTTTCTTT.

DNA for the CDR3: TGTGCCAGCAGCTTATCAGGGGTCACCGGGGAGCTGTTTTTT. Its translation: CASSLSGVTGELFF. The V gene is TRBV11-2, the J gene TRBJ2-2; D perhaps matches TRBD1 (6 bases). Germline CDR1 reads SGHAT; CDR2 reads FQNNGV. This CDR3 spans 14 amino acids. Trimming took 2 bases from V and 4 from J, leaving 8 bases between them.

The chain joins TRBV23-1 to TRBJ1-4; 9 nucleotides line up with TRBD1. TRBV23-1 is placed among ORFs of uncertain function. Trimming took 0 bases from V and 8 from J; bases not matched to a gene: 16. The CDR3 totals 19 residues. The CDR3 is CASSQSAGYWGQGREKLFF. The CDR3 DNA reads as TGCGCCAGCAGTCAATCTGCTGGGTACTGGGGACAGGGAAGGGAAAAACTGTTTTTT.